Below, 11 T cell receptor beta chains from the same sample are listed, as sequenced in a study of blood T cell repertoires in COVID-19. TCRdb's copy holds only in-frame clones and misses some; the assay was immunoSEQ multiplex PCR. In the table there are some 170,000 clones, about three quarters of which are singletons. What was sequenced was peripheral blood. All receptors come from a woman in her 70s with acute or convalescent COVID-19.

CDR3 coding DNA: TGTGCCAGCAGCTTGAGTCGTCTTCCAGATACGCAGTATTTT. As protein: CASSLSRLPDTQYF. The rearrangement joins TRBV11-2 to TRBJ2-3; no reliable D call. Trimming removed 3 bases from V and 4 bases from J, with 11 bases in between. Germline V gene lookup returns CDR1 SGHAT and CDR2 FQNNGV. The CDR3 runs 14 residues.

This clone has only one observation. The CDR3 loop is CASRKPGQRYSNQPQHF. Here the CDR3 DNA reads TGTGCCAGCAGGAAACCGGGACAGAGATATAGCAATCAGCCCCAGCATTTT. The chain combines TRBV28 with TRBJ1-5; TRBD1 aligns across 7 bases. There are 17 residues in the CDR3. Germline CDR1 MDHEN, CDR2 SYDVKM. Losses at the gene ends were 6 bases for V and 0 bases for J; bases not matched to a gene: 11.

In DNA, the CDR3 is TGTGCCAGCATGGACTGGGGAGCCACCTCTGGGGCCAACGTCCTGACTTTC. As protein: CASMDWGATSGANVLTF. The chain uses TRBV2 and TRBJ2-6; TRBD2 is a possible D gene (5 bases). This CDR3 region has 17 residues. Germline lookup yields CDR1 SNHLY and CDR2 FYNNEI. V was shortened by 7 bases and J by 0 bases, with 16 bases between the two germline ends. The full variable domain, with the rest looked up from reference TRBV2 and TRBJ2-6, is EPEVTQTPSHQVTQMGQEVILRCVPISNHLYFYWYRQILGQKVEFLVSFYNNEISEKSEIFDDQFSVERPDGSNFTLKIRSTKLEDSAMYFCASMDWGATSGANVLTFGAGSRLTVL.

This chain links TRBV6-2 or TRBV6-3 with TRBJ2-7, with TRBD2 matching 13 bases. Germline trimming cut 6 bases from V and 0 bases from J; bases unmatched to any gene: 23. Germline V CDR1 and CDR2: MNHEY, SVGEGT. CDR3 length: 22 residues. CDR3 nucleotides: TGTGCCAGCAGCCACCGGGACAGGGACCGGACTAGCGGGAGTCGCAGCTCCTACGAGCAGTACTTC. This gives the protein CASSHRDRDRTSGSRSSYEQYF.

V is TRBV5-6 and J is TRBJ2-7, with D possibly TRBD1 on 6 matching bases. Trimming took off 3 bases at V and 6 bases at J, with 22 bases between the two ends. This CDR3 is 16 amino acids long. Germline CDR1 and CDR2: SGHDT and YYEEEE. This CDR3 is CASSYPLTGASGEQYF. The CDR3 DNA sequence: TGTGCCAGCAGCTATCCCCTGACAGGCGCCTCAGGCGAGCAGTACTTC.

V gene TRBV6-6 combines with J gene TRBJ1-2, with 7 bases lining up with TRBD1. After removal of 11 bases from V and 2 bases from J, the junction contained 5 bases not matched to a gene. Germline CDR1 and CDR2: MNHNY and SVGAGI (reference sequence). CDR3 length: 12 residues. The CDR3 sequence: CAQGDPNYGYTF. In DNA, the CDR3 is TGTGCCCAGGGGGACCCAAACTATGGCTACACCTTC.

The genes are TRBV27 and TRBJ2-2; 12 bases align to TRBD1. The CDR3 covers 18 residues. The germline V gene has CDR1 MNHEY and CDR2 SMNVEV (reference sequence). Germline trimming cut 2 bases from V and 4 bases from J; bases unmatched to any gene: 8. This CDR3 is CASSLGTGGASATGELFF. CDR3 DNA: TGTGCCAGCAGTTTAGGGACAGGGGGCGCTTCGGCCACCGGGGAGCTGTTTTTT.

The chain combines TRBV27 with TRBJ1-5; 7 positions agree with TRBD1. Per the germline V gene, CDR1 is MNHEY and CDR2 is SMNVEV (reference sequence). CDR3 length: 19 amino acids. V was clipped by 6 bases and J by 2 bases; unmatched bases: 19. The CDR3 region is CASRPQPGTVVRGNQPQHF. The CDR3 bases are TGTGCCAGCAGGCCTCAACCCGGGACAGTGGTAAGAGGCAATCAGCCCCAGCATTTT.

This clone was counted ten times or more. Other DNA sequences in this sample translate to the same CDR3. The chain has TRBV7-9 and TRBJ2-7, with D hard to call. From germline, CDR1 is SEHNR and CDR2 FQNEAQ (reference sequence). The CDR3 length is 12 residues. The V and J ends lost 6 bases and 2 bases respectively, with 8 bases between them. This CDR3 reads CASSASAYEQYF. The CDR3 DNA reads TGTGCCAGCAGTGCCAGCGCCTACGAGCAGTACTTC.

In DNA, the CDR3 is TGCGCCAGCAGATCGACTAGCGGGAGTTCTGAGCAGTTCTTC. Translation gives CASRSTSGSSEQFF. This chain uses TRBV4-1 with TRBJ2-1, with TRBD2 matching over 12 bases. Germline V gene data show CDR1 as MGHRA and CDR2 as YSYEKL. The CDR3 has 14 residues. Losses at the gene ends were 6 bases for V and 9 bases for J; bases not matched to a gene: 6.

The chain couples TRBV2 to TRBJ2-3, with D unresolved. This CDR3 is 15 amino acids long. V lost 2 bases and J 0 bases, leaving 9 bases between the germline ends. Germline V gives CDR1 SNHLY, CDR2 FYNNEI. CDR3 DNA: TGTGCCAGCAGTGAATTTTCAGGAAGCACAGATACGCAGTATTTT. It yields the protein CASSEFSGSTDTQYF. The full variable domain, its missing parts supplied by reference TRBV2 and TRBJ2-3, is EPEVTQTPSHQVTQMGQEVILRCVPISNHLYFYWYRQILGQKVEFLVSFYNNEISEKSEIFDDQFSVERPDGSNFTLKIRSTKLEDSAMYFCASSEFSGSTDTQYFGPGTRLTVL.